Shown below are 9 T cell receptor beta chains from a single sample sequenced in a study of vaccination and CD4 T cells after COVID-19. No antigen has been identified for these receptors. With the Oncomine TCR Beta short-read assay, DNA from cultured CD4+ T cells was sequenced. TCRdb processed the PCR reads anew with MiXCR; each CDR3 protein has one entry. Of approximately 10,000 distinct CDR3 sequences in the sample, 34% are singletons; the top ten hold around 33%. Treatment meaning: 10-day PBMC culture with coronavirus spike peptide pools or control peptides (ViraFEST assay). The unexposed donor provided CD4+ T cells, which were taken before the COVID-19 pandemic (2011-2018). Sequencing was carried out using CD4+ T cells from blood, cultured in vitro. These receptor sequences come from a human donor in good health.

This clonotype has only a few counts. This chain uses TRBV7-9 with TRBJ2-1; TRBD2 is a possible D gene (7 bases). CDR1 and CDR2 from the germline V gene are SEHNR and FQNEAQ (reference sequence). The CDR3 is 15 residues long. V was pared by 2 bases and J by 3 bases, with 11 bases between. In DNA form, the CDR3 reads TGTGCCAGCAGCTTATCGGGGGGCTACTACAATGAGCAGTTCTTC. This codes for CASSLSGGYYNEQFF.

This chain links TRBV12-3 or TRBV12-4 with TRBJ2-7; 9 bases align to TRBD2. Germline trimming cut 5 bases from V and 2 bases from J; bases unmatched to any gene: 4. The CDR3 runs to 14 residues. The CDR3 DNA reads TGTGCCAGCAGTATAGGACTAGCGCCCTACGAGCAGTACTTC. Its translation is CASSIGLAPYEQYF.

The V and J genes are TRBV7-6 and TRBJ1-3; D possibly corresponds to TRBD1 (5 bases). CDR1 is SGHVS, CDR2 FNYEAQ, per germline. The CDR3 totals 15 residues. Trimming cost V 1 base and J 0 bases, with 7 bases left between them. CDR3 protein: CASSLDRSSGNTIYF. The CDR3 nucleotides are TGTGCCAGCAGCTTAGACAGGAGCTCTGGAAACACCATATATTTT.

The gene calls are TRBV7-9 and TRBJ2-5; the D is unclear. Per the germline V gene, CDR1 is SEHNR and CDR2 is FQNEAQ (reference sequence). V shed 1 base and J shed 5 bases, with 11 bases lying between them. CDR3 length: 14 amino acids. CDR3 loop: CASSLDSPAETQYF. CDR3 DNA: TGTGCCAGCAGCTTAGACTCCCCGGCGGAGACCCAGTACTTC.

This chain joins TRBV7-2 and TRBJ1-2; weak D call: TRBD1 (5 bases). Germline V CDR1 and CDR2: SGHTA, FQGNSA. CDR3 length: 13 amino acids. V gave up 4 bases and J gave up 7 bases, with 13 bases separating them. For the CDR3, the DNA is TGTGCCAGCAGCTCAAGACAGTCTTCTGGCTACACCTTC. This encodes CASSSRQSSGYTF.

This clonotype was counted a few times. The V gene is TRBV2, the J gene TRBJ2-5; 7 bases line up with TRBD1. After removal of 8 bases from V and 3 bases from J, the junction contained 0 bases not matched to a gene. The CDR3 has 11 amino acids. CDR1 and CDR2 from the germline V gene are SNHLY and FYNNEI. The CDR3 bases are TGTGCCAGCGACAGGGAAGAGACCCAGTACTTC. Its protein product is CASDREETQYF.

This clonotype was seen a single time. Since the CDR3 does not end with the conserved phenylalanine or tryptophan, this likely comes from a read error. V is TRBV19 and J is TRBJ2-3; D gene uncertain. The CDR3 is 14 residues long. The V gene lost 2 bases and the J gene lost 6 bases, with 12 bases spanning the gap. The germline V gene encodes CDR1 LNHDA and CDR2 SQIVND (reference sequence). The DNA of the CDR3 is TGTGCCAGTAGTATAACGGGTGTAGTGGATACGCAGTATTCT. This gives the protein CASSITGVVDTQYS.

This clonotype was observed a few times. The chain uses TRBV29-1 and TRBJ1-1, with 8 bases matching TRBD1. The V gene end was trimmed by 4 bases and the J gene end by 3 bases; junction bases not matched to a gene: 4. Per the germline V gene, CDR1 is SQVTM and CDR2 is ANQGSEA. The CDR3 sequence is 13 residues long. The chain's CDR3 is CSVGTGRDTEAFF. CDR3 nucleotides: TGCAGCGTTGGGACAGGGAGGGACACTGAAGCTTTCTTT.

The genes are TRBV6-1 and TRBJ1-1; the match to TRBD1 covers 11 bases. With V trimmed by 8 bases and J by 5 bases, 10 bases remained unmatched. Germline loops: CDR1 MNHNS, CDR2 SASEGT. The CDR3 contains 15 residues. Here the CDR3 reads CASGRTGGVETEAFF. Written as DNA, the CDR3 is TGTGCCAGCGGGCGGACAGGGGGCGTCGAGACTGAAGCTTTCTTT.